This TCR beta chain was identified during a study of blood T cell repertoires in COVID-19. The J segment lost 9 bases and the V segment lost 0 bases, leaving 9 bases of the junction unmatched. The germline CDR1 and CDR2 sequences are GTSNPN and SVGIG (reference sequence). The CDR3 loop spans 14 amino acids. This clone was found a few times. Profiled with immunoSEQ multiplex PCR; TCRdb holds only in-frame clones, not every one. The sample lists approximately 300,000 clones, roughly 85% occurring once. The material sequenced was PBMCs or T cells enriched from blood (not recorded which). The TCR comes from a woman aged 25-40 years who had been exposed to COVID-19. J is TRBJ2-5 and V is TRBV30, with TRBD1 matching over 8 bases. Here the CDR3 DNA reads TGTGCCTGGAGTGTCTATTCGACGACAGGGGCCCAGTACTTC. Translating gives CAWSVYSTTGAQYF. The full variable domain, in which reference TRBV30 and TRBJ2-5 provide the parts outside the CDR3, is SQTIHQWPATLVQPVGSPLSLECTVEGTSNPNLYWYRQAAGRGLQLLFYSVGIGQISSEVPQNLSASRPQDRQFILSSKKLLLSDSGFYLCAWSVYSTTGAQYFGPGTRLLVL.